This T cell receptor beta chain came from a study of blood T cell repertoires in COVID-19 (dated by TCRdb to about 2020). Study-wide context: Collaborator samples came from the United States, Italy and Spain and covered acute and convalescent phases of COVID-19. The prospective study material was composed of cDNA or gDNA derived from T cells, B-cell-depleted T cells, or PBMCs. Deeply sampled blood TCRbeta repertoires from subjects exposed to, actively infected with, or recovered from COVID-19 were included in the dataset. The repertoires were released in a freely available public database intended as a resource for research on the immune response to SARS-CoV-2. The samples were drawn from two sources: the first 160 participants of the ongoing ImmuneRACE study, and fewer than 1,500 subjects contributed by 6 global collaborators. Sample metadata almost always included a de-identified subject ID, COVID-19 status, age in years and sex. Where available, HLA class I and class II types were taken from metadata supplied by the sample provider and were not determined by assay-based typing. Overall study outcomes, separate from this receptor: How much clinical and demographic metadata was included differed by source and by participant, and the metadata was provided uncurated.

Only one count was recorded for this clone. Which antigen it targets is not known. There are no base qualities to consult, and no much larger clone falls within one base. Different DNA sequences within this sample yield the same CDR3. Whole blood was collected in K2EDTA tubes by collaborating institutions according to the institutions' own protocols. Collaborator samples were shipped for TCRbeta analysis as frozen whole blood, isolated PBMCs, or DNA extracted from either sample type. TCRbeta CDR3 regions were amplified from genomic DNA by means of the immunoSEQ Assay, a bias-controlled multiplex PCR. The published analysis was carried out like this. Within the assay, amplification of reference gene primers was used to estimate how many nucleated cells each sample contained. Sequence reads were collapsed and filtered to measure the absolute abundance of every unique TCRbeta CDR3 rearrangement. Productive Simpson clonality was computed per sample as the square root of Simpson's diversity index over productive rearrangements. TCRdb took over this immuneACCESS table, retaining in-frame rearrangements with V and J assigned. Such tables are incomplete; in checked studies, under half of the missing clones stem from an unresolved V gene, and the remainder is unexplained. From that table come the V and J calls and clone size; the DNA was used to work out D and trimming. This sample is represented by 200,000 to 250,000 clones; around four fifths of them were singletons. Together, the top ten hold over 3% of the sample.

From the germline V gene (reference sequence), CDR1 is SEHNR and CDR2 is FQNEAQ. The germline V end is reduced by 4 bases and the J end by 3 bases; junction bases left unmatched: 4. The CDR3 covers 14 residues, taking in both the cysteine and the phenylalanine. Here the CDR3 DNA is all that survives: 42 bases in frame from base 1. The sample taken for sequencing was peripheral blood. The clonotype originates from a woman in her forties with active or convalescent COVID-19. The sequence is built from TRBV7-9 and TRBJ2-7; TRBD1 matches 9 bases in the middle. The CDR3 protein sequence reads: CASSSPGQGYEQYF. The DNA sequence is given as TGTGCCAGCAGCTCCCCGGGACAGGGCTACGAGCAGTACTTC.